The entry below describes one T cell receptor beta chain. Its cognate antigen is unknown. The V segment lost 2 bases and the J segment 9 bases; nucleotides outside the gene matches: 3. This CDR3 region has 12 residues. The record originates from a study of T cell repertoires in cytomegalovirus infection. Study-level information: Recently described HLA-C-restricted plus well-studied HLA-B-restricted CMV epitopes were used. Carrying CMV and the relevant HLA type showed in public TCR beta signatures. Whole-study findings and limits: Of the TCR beta families, the public ones yielded a cumulative frequency that identified carriers of CMV plus the relevant HLA. In two of eight donors, the top clonotype was HLA-C-restricted CMV-specific.

TCRdb ran MiXCR on the reads and lists one entry per CDR3 protein. The sample records about 830,000 distinct CDR3 sequences, about 31% being singletons. The sequenced sample was cultured CD8+ T cells from PBMCs, obtained from culture after CMV antigen stimulation. The V call is TRBV12-3 or TRBV12-4, the J call TRBJ1-1, with 7 bases aligning to TRBD1. The sequence derives from a human donor in good health (CMV status not recorded). Some clones in this sample may be carry-over from other donors' samples. As DNA, the CDR3 is TGTGCCAGCAGTTTAATAAGGGGGCAAGCTTTCTTT. Protein sequence: CASSLIRGQAFF.